This TCR beta chain was sequenced during a study of blood T cell repertoires in COVID-19. Study as a whole: PBMCs, B-cell-depleted T cells, or T cells were the source of the cDNA or gDNA that made up the material.

The table came from immunoSEQ multiplex PCR; TCRdb's copy has only in-frame clones and leaves some out. Here the sample spans about 100,000 clones, about 86% being singletons. V lost 6 bases, J lost 6 bases, and 15 bases lay in between. The length of the CDR3 is 15 residues. The germline CDR1 and CDR2 sequences are SGHAT and FQNNGV. The sequence derives from a human donor in a cohort sampled during active COVID-19. The sequenced material came from peripheral blood. The chain uses TRBV11-2 and TRBJ1-6; D gene unclear. CDR3 amino acids: CASSPSRLSNSPLHF. The DNA of the CDR3 is TGTGCCAGCAGTCCTTCACGACTGAGTAATTCACCCCTCCACTTT.